Described below is a single TCR beta chain sequence and its context. The antigen remains undetermined. The V gene's germline CDR1 is LGHNA and CDR2 YNFKEQ. The CDR3 is 17 amino acids. V shed 1 base, J shed 1 base, and the junction held 9 bases outside the gene matches. The data are from a study of cytomegalovirus exposure and HLA in healthy donors. Use of 60 Vbeta and 13 Jbeta primers characterized the PCR. Data came from immunoSEQ multiplex PCR; TCRdb stores just in-frame clones and leaves some out. The repertoire holds roughly 240,000 clones, with roughly 85% as singletons. The study's findings and limits: The authors reported that TCR beta sequences could predict HLA-A and HLA-B alleles. These predictions were accurate for most subjects in the first cohort.

Sequencing was carried out using PBMCs. V and J are TRBV4-2 and TRBJ2-7; TRBD2 agrees at 8 bases. This sequence originates from a girl aged 2 to 10 in good health and CMV-seronegative. CDR3 bases: TGTGCCAGCAGCCAAGCCGGGAGGGCGGACCTATCCTACGAGCAGTACTTC. Residues: CASSQAGRADLSYEQYF.